These T cell receptor beta chains were read from a single sample in a study of OX40 agonist ivuxolimab in advanced cancers. Repertoires were generated with immunoSEQ multiplex PCR, while TCRdb's copy carries only in-frame clones and drops some. The profile shows approximately 86,000 clones, more than 70% of them singletons. This specimen consisted of CD4+ or CD8+ T cells sorted from blood, obtained in a trial of the OX40 agonist ivuxolimab. The receptors shown here come from an adult with an advanced solid tumor such as melanoma, head and neck, liver or kidney cancer. Each CDR3 is given with its conserved first and last residue.

TRBV7-3,TRBJ2-7,CASSPLAGRDEQYF
TRBV11-3,TRBJ1-2,CASSVTGGANYGYTF
TRBV6-5,TRBJ2-1,CASSYFVSPVNEQFF
TRBV2,TRBJ1-5,CASSSTGGAGQPQHF
TRBV19,TRBJ1-2,CASSMTSSRGDGYTF
TRBV11-2,TRBJ2-7,CASSSRLTVGRDEQYF
TRBV6-1,TRBJ2-5,CASVEGQFRLETQYF
TRBV30,TRBJ1-4,CAWSVLQGVNEKLFF
TRBV7-2,TRBJ2-3,CASSLRDFSRTDTQYF
TRBV4-2,TRBJ2-2,CASSQADTNTGELFF